These 6 T cell receptor beta chains were sequenced from one sample in a study of T-cell memory formation after mild COVID-19. A single record per CDR3 protein comes from TCRdb applying MiXCR to the 5' RACE reads. There are under 250,000 distinct CDR3 sequences in the sample; approximately 9% occur only once, and around a fifth lies in the top ten. The sequenced sample was PBMCs or a T cell subset sorted from them (not recorded which). All receptors come from a young man who had mild COVID-19 (a few samples of this study predate the infection). Cell type and time point are not known.

This chain links TRBV10-3 with TRBJ2-7; D is perhaps TRBD2 (6 bases). Trimming took 6 bases from V and 5 from J, leaving 17 bases between them. The CDR3 totals 14 residues. Germline CDR1 and CDR2: ENHRY and SYGVKD. The CDR3 spells CAISEVGGFNEQYF. CDR3 sequence (DNA): TGTGCCATCAGCGAGGTTGGAGGGTTTAACGAGCAGTACTTC.

This chain links TRBV7-2 with TRBJ1-6; TRBD1 is a possible D gene (6 bases). The CDR3 loop spans 14 amino acids. The germline V gene has CDR1 SGHTA and CDR2 FQGNSA. V lost 2 bases, J lost 7 bases, and 9 bases lay in between. The CDR3 loop is CASSLTGNNSPLHF. DNA of the CDR3: TGTGCCAGCAGCTTAACAGGGAACAATTCACCCCTCCACTTT.

Many counts were recorded for this clonotype. V and J are TRBV12-3 or TRBV12-4 and TRBJ2-3; TRBD1 is a possible D gene (6 bases). V was trimmed by 6 bases and J by 6 bases, leaving 10 bases between them. This CDR3 comprises 12 residues. The CDR3 nucleotides are TGTGCCAGCAGCCACAGGGCTGATACGCAGTATTTT. Translation: CASSHRADTQYF.

The table lists this clonotype with a few counts. The V call is TRBV7-9, the J call TRBJ2-3; TRBD2 matches at 8 bases. V shed 5 bases, J shed 2 bases, and the junction held 6 bases outside the gene matches. Germline assignment: CDR1 SEHNR and CDR2 FQNEAQ (reference sequence). CDR3 length equals 15 residues. The CDR3 DNA reads as TGTGCCAGCAGCCGATTAGCGGGGATCACAGATACGCAGTATTTT. Its translation: CASSRLAGITDTQYF.

The chain carries TRBV6-2 or TRBV6-3 and TRBJ2-7; D gene uncertain. This CDR3 is built from 13 residues. Trimming removed 8 bases from V and 5 bases from J, with 16 bases in between. CDR1 is MNHEY and CDR2 is SVGEGT in the germline V gene. The CDR3 loop reads CASSHTRIDEQYF. The DNA of the CDR3 is TGTGCCAGCTCTCACACACGGATTGACGAGCAGTACTTC.

Notes on this clonotype: Mismatch with germline at one junction end may stem from a read error. The chain recombines TRBV5-1 with TRBJ1-3; TRBD1 aligns across 8 bases. CDR1 SGHRS and CDR2 YFSETQ come from the germline V gene. This CDR3 is 12 amino acids long. CDR3 bases: TGCGCCAGCGGACAGGGATCGGGCACCACATATTTT. This gives the protein CASGQGSGTTYF.